This TCR beta chain comes out of a study of blood T cells in healthy people across ages. Whole-study findings and limits: Estimated diversity across one million T cells was deemed an underestimate. Both higher diversity and more naive CD4+ cells marked long-lived donors when set against aged donors.

Combining a sample-barcoded 5' primer with a J-beta primer mix, a second PCR ran for about 6 to 12 cycles. A template-switch adaptor with 12 random nucleotides tagged each cDNA molecule. TCRdb re-called the 5' RACE reads through MiXCR, storing one row per CDR3 protein. Of more than 1.4 million distinct CDR3 sequences listed, 42% are singletons. The CDR3 length is 13 residues. The V and J ends lost 0 bases and 8 bases respectively, with 13 bases between them. CDR1 and CDR2 (germline): DFQATT, SNEGSKA (reference sequence). This clonotype was seen only a few times. Its antigen is as yet unknown. This sequence originates from a woman younger than 35 in good health. The chain recombines TRBV20-1 with TRBJ1-2; weak D call: TRBD1 (5 bases). Sequencing used blood. The CDR3 loop reads CSAREIQGGGYTF. Written as DNA, the CDR3 is TGCAGTGCTAGAGAGATCCAGGGAGGAGGCTACACCTTC.